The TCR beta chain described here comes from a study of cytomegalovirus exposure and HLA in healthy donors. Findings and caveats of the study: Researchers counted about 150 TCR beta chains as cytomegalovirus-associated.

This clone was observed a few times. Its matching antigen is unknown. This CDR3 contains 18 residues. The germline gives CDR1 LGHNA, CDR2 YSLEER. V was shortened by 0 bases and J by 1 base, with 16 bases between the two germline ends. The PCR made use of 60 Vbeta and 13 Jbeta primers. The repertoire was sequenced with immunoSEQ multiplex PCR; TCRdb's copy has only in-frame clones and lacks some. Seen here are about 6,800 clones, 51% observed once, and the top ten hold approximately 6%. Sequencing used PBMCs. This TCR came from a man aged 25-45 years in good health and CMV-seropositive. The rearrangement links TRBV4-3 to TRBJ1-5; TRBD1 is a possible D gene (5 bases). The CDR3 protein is CASSQDLGGLGSNQPQHF. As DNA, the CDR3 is TGCGCCAGCAGCCAAGATCTGGGGGGATTAGGGAGCAATCAGCCCCAGCATTTT.